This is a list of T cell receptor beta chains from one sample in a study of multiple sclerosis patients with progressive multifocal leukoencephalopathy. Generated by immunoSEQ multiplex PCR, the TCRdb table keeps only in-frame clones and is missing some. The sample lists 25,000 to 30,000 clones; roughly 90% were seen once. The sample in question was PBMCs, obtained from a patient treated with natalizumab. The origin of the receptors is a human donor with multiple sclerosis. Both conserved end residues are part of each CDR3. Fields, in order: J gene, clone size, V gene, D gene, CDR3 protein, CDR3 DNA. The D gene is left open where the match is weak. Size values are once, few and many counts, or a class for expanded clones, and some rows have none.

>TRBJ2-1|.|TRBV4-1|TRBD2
CASSQTSGRAGNEQFF
TGCGCCAGCAGCCAAACTAGCGGGAGGGCCGGAAATGAGCAGTTCTTC
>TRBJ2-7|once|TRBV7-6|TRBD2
CASSQSGRRGEQYF
TGTGCCAGCAGCCAGAGCGGGAGAAGGGGGGAGCAGTACTTC
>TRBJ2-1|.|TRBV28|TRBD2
CASSLSVAGSVQFF
TGTGCCAGCAGTTTATCGGTAGCGGGTTCCGTGCAGTTCTTC
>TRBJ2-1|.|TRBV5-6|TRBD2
CASSLAFGGRGNEQFF
TGTGCCAGCAGCTTGGCTTTCGGCGGGAGAGGGAATGAGCAGTTCTTC
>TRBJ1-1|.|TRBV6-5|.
CASSAIIDPNTEAFF
TGTGCCAGCAGTGCGATCATCGACCCGAACACTGAAGCTTTCTTT
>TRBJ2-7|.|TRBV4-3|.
CASSQDRGVVYEQYF
TGCGCCAGCAGCCAAGATCGGGGCGTGGTCTACGAGCAGTACTTC
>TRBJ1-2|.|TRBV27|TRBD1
CASSSGQGGLSGYTF
TGTGCCAGCAGTTCCGGACAGGGGGGTCTGTCAGGCTACACCTTC
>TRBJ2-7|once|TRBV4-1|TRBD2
CASSLRTSGSYEQYF
TGCGCCAGCAGCCTCCGGACTAGCGGGAGCTACGAGCAGTACTTC
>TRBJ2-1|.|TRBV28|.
CQTRINNEQFF
TGCCAGACGAGAATTAACAATGAGCAGTTCTTC
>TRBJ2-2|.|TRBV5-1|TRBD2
CASRPRLAGGPGTGELFF
TGCGCCAGCAGGCCTAGACTAGCGGGAGGGCCTGGCACCGGGGAGCTGTTTTTT
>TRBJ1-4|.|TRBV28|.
CASSFSQATNEKLFF
TGTGCCAGCAGTTTTTCCCAGGCAACTAATGAAAAACTGTTTTTT
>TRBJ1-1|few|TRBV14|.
CASSQGKQWSTEAFF
TGTGCCAGCAGCCAGGGAAAACAGTGGAGCACTGAAGCTTTCTTT
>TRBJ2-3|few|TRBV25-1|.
CASSDITSWRADTQYF
TGTGCCAGCAGTGATATAACCAGCTGGCGGGCAGATACGCAGTATTTT
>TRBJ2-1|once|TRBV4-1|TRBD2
CASSQDITSGTYNEQFF
TGCGCCAGCAGCCAAGATATAACTAGCGGAACCTACAATGAGCAGTTCTTC
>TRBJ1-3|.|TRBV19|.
CASSTALKRVSGNTIYF
TGTGCCAGTAGTACTGCTTTAAAGAGGGTATCGGGAAACACCATATATTTT
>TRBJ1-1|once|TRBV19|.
CASSRTDRNTEAFF
TGTGCCAGTAGCCGAACGGACAGGAACACTGAAGCTTTCTTT
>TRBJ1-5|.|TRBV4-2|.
CASSQALGEPSPQHF
TGTGCCAGCAGCCAGGCCTTGGGGGAGCCATCGCCCCAGCATTTT
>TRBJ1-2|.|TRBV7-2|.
CASTGDSNPFGYGYTF
TGTGCCAGCACCGGTGACAGTAACCCCTTTGGCTATGGCTACACCTTC
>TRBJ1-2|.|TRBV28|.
CASRIRHSEGYTF
TGTGCCAGCAGGATCCGCCACTCGGAGGGCTACACCTTC
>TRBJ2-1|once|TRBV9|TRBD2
CASSRTSETNEQFF
TGTGCCAGCAGCCGGACTAGCGAAACCAATGAGCAGTTCTTC
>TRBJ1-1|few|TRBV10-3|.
CAISESSAANTEAFF
TGTGCCATCAGTGAGAGTTCGGCGGCGAACACTGAAGCTTTCTTT
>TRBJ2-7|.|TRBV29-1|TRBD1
CSVPGSSGGPYEQYF
TGCAGCGTTCCGGGCTCGTCAGGGGGCCCCTACGAGCAGTACTTC
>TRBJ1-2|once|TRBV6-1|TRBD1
CASSEKGANYGYTF
TGTGCCAGCAGTGAGAAGGGGGCGAACTATGGCTACACCTTC
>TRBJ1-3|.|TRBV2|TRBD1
CASSQTGAGNTIYF
TGTGCCAGCAGTCAGACAGGGGCCGGAAACACCATATATTTT
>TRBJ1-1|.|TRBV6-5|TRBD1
CASSDRVLAFF
TGTGCCAGCAGTGACAGGGTTTTGGCTTTCTTT
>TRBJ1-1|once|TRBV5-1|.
CASSLGVRSLRMNTEAFF
TGCGCCAGCAGCTTGGGCGTCAGATCTCTCAGAATGAACACTGAAGCTTTCTTT
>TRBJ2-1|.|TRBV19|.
CASSIGKKGYGSYNEQFF
TGTGCCAGTAGTATAGGTAAGAAAGGATACGGCTCCTACAATGAGCAGTTCTTC
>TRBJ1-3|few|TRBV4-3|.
CASSQERRQYSGNTIYF
TGCGCCAGCAGCCAAGAACGCCGACAGTACTCTGGAAACACCATATATTTT
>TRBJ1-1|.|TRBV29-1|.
CSAQGATEAFF
TGCAGCGCACAAGGCGCTACTGAAGCTTTCTTT
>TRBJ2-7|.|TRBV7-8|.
CASSSGRNYEQYF
TGTGCCAGCAGCTCGGGACGGAACTACGAGCAGTACTTC
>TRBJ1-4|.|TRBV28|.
CAHSGNEKLFF
TGTGCCCACTCTGGTAATGAAAAACTGTTTTTT
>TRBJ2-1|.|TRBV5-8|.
CASSALQGRNEQFF
TGTGCCAGCAGCGCTCTACAGGGCAGGAATGAGCAGTTCTTC
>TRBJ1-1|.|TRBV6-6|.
CASSYALSNTEAFF
TGTGCCAGCAGTTACGCACTCTCGAACACTGAAGCTTTCTTT
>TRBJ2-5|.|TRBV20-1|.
CSAERETQYF
TGCAGTGCGGAAAGGGAGACCCAGTACTTC
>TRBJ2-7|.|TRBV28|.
CASSFVGGGYEQYF
TGTGCCAGCAGTTTCGTGGGAGGGGGCTACGAGCAGTACTTC
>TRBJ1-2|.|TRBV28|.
CASREGREFNYGYTF
TGTGCCAGCCGAGAAGGAAGGGAGTTCAACTATGGCTACACCTTC
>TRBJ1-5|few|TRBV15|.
CATSRGAGASNQPQHF
TGTGCCACCAGCAGGGGGGCCGGGGCGAGCAATCAGCCCCAGCATTTT
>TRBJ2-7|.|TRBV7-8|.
CASSLRGGDSYEQYF
TGTGCCAGCAGCCTCAGGGGGGGGGACTCCTACGAGCAGTACTTC
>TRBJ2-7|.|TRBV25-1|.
CASTRDGATYEQYF
TGTGCCAGCACCCGGGACGGCGCTACCTACGAGCAGTACTTC
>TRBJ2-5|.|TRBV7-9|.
CASSFYGVETQYF
TGTGCCAGCAGCTTCTACGGCGTGGAGACCCAGTACTTC
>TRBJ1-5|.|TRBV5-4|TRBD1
CASSRDRGDRQPQHF
TGTGCCAGCAGCCGGGACAGGGGCGATAGGCAGCCCCAGCATTTT
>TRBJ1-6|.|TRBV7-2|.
CASSVQAFYNSPLHF
TGTGCCAGCAGCGTTCAAGCGTTCTATAATTCACCCCTCCACTTT
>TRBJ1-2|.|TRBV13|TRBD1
CASSNRDRLFGIYGYTF
TGTGCCAGCAGCAACCGGGACAGGCTATTTGGGATTTATGGCTACACCTTC
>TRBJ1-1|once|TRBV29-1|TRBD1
CSVDKGAGNTEAFF
TGCAGCGTTGATAAGGGGGCTGGGAACACTGAAGCTTTCTTT
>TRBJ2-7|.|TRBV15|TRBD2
CATSSGTIVVDEQYF
TGTGCCACCAGCAGTGGGACTATAGTGGTCGACGAGCAGTACTTC
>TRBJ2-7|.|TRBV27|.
CASSLVWPYEQYF
TGTGCCAGCAGTTTAGTGTGGCCTTACGAGCAGTACTTC